This is a list of T cell receptor beta chains from one sample in a study of blood T cell repertoires in COVID-19. The repertoire was sequenced with immunoSEQ multiplex PCR; TCRdb's copy has only in-frame clones and lacks some. The table shows some 250,000 clones, with 60% to 75% occurring only once. Sequencing was carried out using peripheral blood. The receptors derive from a woman at least 80 years old with acute or convalescent COVID-19. CDR3s include the opening cysteine and the closing phenylalanine or tryptophan. The order of the fields is clone size, V gene, J gene, D gene, CDR3 protein, CDR3 DNA. A D gene is named only where the DNA matches it firmly. A row's size may be missing; if present it is once, few, many or a size class.

.	TRBV18	TRBJ1-2	TRBD1	CASSPGQGAGYGYTF	TGTGCCAGCTCACCTGGACAGGGGGCAGGCTATGGCTACACCTTC
.	TRBV12-3/TRBV12-4	TRBJ1-5	.	CASTNINQPQHF	TGTGCCAGCACCAACATAAATCAGCCCCAGCATTTT
.	TRBV6-5	TRBJ2-1	TRBD2	CASSYQQTSGSDEQFF	TGTGCCAGCAGTTACCAACAGACTAGCGGGAGTGATGAGCAGTTCTTC
.	TRBV5-1	TRBJ2-2	TRBD2	CASSLEASGRFGGELFF	TGCGCCAGCAGCTTGGAGGCTAGCGGGAGATTCGGCGGGGAGCTGTTTTTT
.	TRBV5-6	TRBJ2-2	TRBD1	CASSSWTGGGTGELFF	TGTGCCAGCAGCTCCTGGACAGGGGGTGGGACCGGGGAGCTGTTTTTT
.	TRBV11-2	TRBJ1-2	TRBD1	CASRVDKTGRRGYTF	TGTGCCAGCAGGGTAGATAAGACAGGGAGACGTGGCTACACCTTC
.	TRBV16	TRBJ2-6	.	CASSQSSGANVLTF	TGTGCCAGCAGCCAATCGTCGGGGGCCAACGTCCTGACTTTC
few	TRBV19	TRBJ1-6	.	CASSTQDRGNSPLHF	TGTGCCAGTAGTACCCAAGACAGAGGCAATTCACCCCTCCACTTT
.	TRBV10-1	TRBJ2-7	.	CASSETHRDGNEQYF	TGCGCCAGCAGTGAGACCCACAGGGACGGCAACGAGCAGTACTTC
.	TRBV6-1	TRBJ2-2	.	CASSEASPGISAGELFF	TGTGCCAGCAGTGAAGCGTCACCAGGGATTTCAGCCGGGGAGCTGTTTTTT
.	TRBV19	TRBJ1-1	TRBD1	CASSIAGGNTEAFF	TGTGCCAGTAGTATAGCAGGGGGGAACACTGAAGCTTTCTTT
.	TRBV3-1/TRBV3-2	TRBJ1-3	.	CASSQDSGNTIYF	TGTGCCAGCAGCCAAGATTCCGGGAACACCATATATTTT
.	TRBV15	TRBJ1-1	.	CATSRDGIEAFF	TGTGCCACCAGCAGAGATGGCATTGAAGCTTTCTTT
.	TRBV19	TRBJ1-5	TRBD1	CASSRGTGQNQPQHF	TGTGCCAGTAGTAGGGGGACAGGGCAGAATCAGCCCCAGCATTTT
many	TRBV5-1	TRBJ1-3	.	CASSLASSGNTIYF	TGCGCCAGCAGCTTGGCCAGCTCTGGAAACACCATATATTTT
.	TRBV27	TRBJ2-7	.	CASSLSGEGDFAEQYF	TGTGCCAGCAGTTTATCGGGGGAGGGGGACTTCGCCGAGCAGTACTTC
.	TRBV19	TRBJ1-2	TRBD1	CASSRGGADYGYTF	TGTGCCAGTAGTCGAGGGGGCGCGGACTATGGCTACACCTTC
.	TRBV12-5	TRBJ2-7	.	CASGLVGGSNYEQYF	TGTGCTAGTGGTTTGGTAGGGGGTTCTAACTACGAGCAGTACTTC
.	TRBV19	TRBJ2-2	.	CASKGRRLGSTGELFF	TGTGCCAGTAAGGGGCGGAGACTAGGCTCTACCGGGGAGCTGTTTTTT
.	TRBV5-1	TRBJ2-1	.	CASSLASVRSYNEQFF	TGCGCCAGCAGCTTGGCTTCCGTCCGCTCCTACAATGAGCAGTTCTTC
.	TRBV13	TRBJ2-1	TRBD1	CASSPTGDFHEQFF	TGTGCCAGCAGCCCGACAGGGGACTTCCATGAGCAGTTCTTC
.	TRBV6-5	TRBJ2-7	.	CASRRGGAYEQYF	TGTGCCAGCAGGAGGGGCGGGGCCTACGAGCAGTACTTC
.	TRBV19	TRBJ2-3	TRBD2	CASSKAPGLRTDTQYF	TGTGCCAGTAGTAAAGCACCGGGACTACGCACAGATACGCAGTATTTT
.	TRBV2	TRBJ1-3	.	CASRRTGRGNTIYF	TGTGCCAGCCGCCGCACAGGGAGAGGAAACACCATATATTTT
.	TRBV7-3	TRBJ2-3	TRBD2	CASTQGLAGDTQYF	TGTGCCAGCACCCAGGGACTAGCGGGGGATACGCAGTATTTT
.	TRBV10-1	TRBJ1-5	.	CASSESNRYSNQPQHF	TGCGCCAGCAGTGAGTCGAACCGCTATAGCAATCAGCCCCAGCATTTT
once	TRBV27	TRBJ1-1	TRBD1	CASSPLFQGQGALNTEAFF	TGTGCCAGCAGTCCCCTGTTTCAGGGACAGGGGGCCTTGAACACTGAAGCTTTCTTT
.	TRBV6-5	TRBJ1-6	TRBD1	CASYRGNSPLHF	TGTGCCAGCTACAGGGGAAATTCACCCCTCCACTTT
.	TRBV20-1	TRBJ1-5	.	CSASPRGQPQHF	TGCAGTGCTAGTCCCCGGGGGCAGCCCCAGCATTTT
.	TRBV7-3	TRBJ2-4	.	CASSRAGAGIQYF	TGTGCCAGCAGCAGGGCGGGGGCGGGCATTCAGTACTTC
once	TRBV5-1	TRBJ2-3	.	CASSKPQDRKVDTQYF	TGCGCCAGCAGCAAACCCCAAGACAGGAAGGTGGATACGCAGTATTTT
.	TRBV7-2	TRBJ1-2	TRBD1	CASSFIQGANYGYTF	TGTGCCAGCAGCTTTATACAGGGGGCGAACTATGGCTACACCTTC
.	TRBV6-6	TRBJ1-4	.	CASRNTGTNEKLFF	TGTGCCAGCAGGAATACAGGGACTAATGAAAAACTGTTTTTT
.	TRBV7-2	TRBJ2-7	TRBD2	CASSLATAGGPIF	TGTGCCAGCAGCTTAGCTACGGCGGGGGGGCCTATTTTC
.	TRBV5-1	TRBJ2-5	TRBD1	CASSPGTAQETQYF	TGCGCCAGCAGCCCGGGGACAGCACAAGAGACCCAGTACTTC
.	TRBV29-1	TRBJ2-1	TRBD1	CSVGTGILREQFF	TGCAGCGTTGGGACAGGGATTCTTCGTGAGCAGTTCTTC
.	TRBV5-1	TRBJ1-1	.	CASTTGGGNTEAFF	TGCGCCAGCACGACGGGAGGAGGGAACACTGAAGCTTTCTTT
.	TRBV19	TRBJ1-5	TRBD1	CASTTGGGQPQHF	TGTGCCAGTACAACAGGGGGCGGTCAGCCCCAGCATTTT
.	TRBV4-1	TRBJ2-2	TRBD2	CASSQVIAGGRTGELFF	TGCGCCAGCAGCCAAGTAATAGCGGGAGGTCGGACCGGGGAGCTGTTTTTT
.	TRBV7-2	TRBJ1-5	TRBD1	CASSARTGSNQPQHF	TGTGCCAGCAGCGCCAGGACAGGGAGTAATCAGCCCCAGCATTTT
.	TRBV30	TRBJ2-7	TRBD1	CAWSRGQFYEQYF	TGTGCCTGGAGCCGGGGACAGTTCTACGAGCAGTACTTC
.	TRBV5-4	TRBJ2-2	.	CASSLAGWGNTGELFF	TGTGCCAGCAGCTTGGCAGGGTGGGGAAACACCGGGGAGCTGTTTTTT
.	TRBV5-6	TRBJ1-1	.	CASSYRSRSDTEAFF	TGTGCCAGCAGTTACCGGTCGAGGAGCGACACTGAAGCTTTCTTT
.	TRBV5-1	TRBJ1-3	.	CASRSTGTPGNTIYF	TGCGCCAGCAGATCCACCGGGACACCTGGAAACACCATATATTTT
.	TRBV5-6	TRBJ2-3	TRBD1	CASSYWTGRSDTQYF	TGTGCCAGCAGCTATTGGACAGGGCGGTCAGATACGCAGTATTTT